These 27 T cell receptor beta chains were all obtained from the same sample, sequenced in a study of cytomegalovirus exposure and HLA in healthy donors. PCR primers comprised 60 Vbeta and 13 Jbeta primers. Method: immunoSEQ multiplex PCR; TCRdb's copy keeps in-frame clones and lacks some. The sample consists of over 100,000 clones, 87% of them appearing once. Material for sequencing was PBMCs. Source of these receptors: a woman in her twenties or thirties in good health and CMV-seronegative.

CDR3 DNA sequence: TGCGCCAGCAGCTTACGACAGGGATCCCCCCCTCTCTACGAGCAGTACTTC. It codes for CASSLRQGSPPLYEQYF. The chain uses TRBV5-1 and TRBJ2-7; 7 bases align to TRBD1. Germline CDR1 reads SGHRS; CDR2 reads YFSETQ. Trimming took 2 bases from V and 3 from J; bases not matched to a gene: 14. This CDR3 has 17 amino acids.

The chain links TRBV18 to TRBJ2-3; 8 nucleotides line up with TRBD2. There are 14 residues in the CDR3. The J segment lost 1 base and the V segment lost 6 bases, leaving 3 bases of the junction unmatched. In germline, CDR1 is KGHSH, CDR2 LQKENI. The CDR3 DNA reads TGTGCCAGCTCGTCGGGAGGGCGCACAGATACGCAGTATTTT. It translates to CASSSGGRTDTQYF.

V gene TRBV27 combines with J gene TRBJ2-7, with a possible D match to TRBD2 (6 bases). The CDR3 extends over 18 amino acids. The V gene's germline CDR1 is MNHEY and CDR2 SMNVEV (reference sequence). Deletions cut 8 bases from V and 1 base from J, with 27 bases between. The CDR3 sequence is CASSLTGLPGSKSYEQYF. Written as DNA, the CDR3 is TGTGCCAGCTCATTGACGGGACTCCCAGGCAGTAAGTCCTACGAGCAGTACTTC.

The gene calls are TRBV19 and TRBJ1-2; no firm D call. CDR3 length: 13 residues. The germline V gene encodes CDR1 LNHDA and CDR2 SQIVND (reference sequence). V dropped 3 bases and J dropped 6 bases, with 11 bases sitting between them. The CDR3, as DNA: TGTGCCAGTAGTATGTATTCAGAGGATGGCTACACCTTC. Protein: CASSMYSEDGYTF.

The count of this clone is one. The chain couples TRBV5-6 to TRBJ1-5; D gene uncertain. Germline assignment: CDR1 SGHDT and CDR2 YYEEEE. V was pared by 2 bases and J by 2 bases, with 17 bases between. CDR3 length equals 17 residues. CDR3 loop: CASSFGDRRMGNQPQHF. The CDR3, as DNA: TGTGCCAGCAGCTTCGGAGACCGACGTATGGGCAATCAGCCCCAGCATTTT.

As to this clone: The junction departs from germline at one end; a sequencing error may be responsible. This chain joins TRBV7-3 and TRBJ2-7; D perhaps matches TRBD1 (6 bases). The CDR3 covers 16 residues. Germline V CDR1 and CDR2: SGHTA, FQGTGA. CDR3 region: CSSSFSGGAGVYEQYF. Here the CDR3 DNA reads TGTTCCAGCAGCTTTTCTGGGGGCGCAGGGGTCTACGAGCAGTACTTC.

CDR3 sequence reads: CASSQVTRGTGTQYF. The CDR3 nucleotides read TGCGCCAGCAGCCAGGTTACGAGAGGGACTGGGACCCAGTACTTC. The J gene is TRBJ2-5, the V gene TRBV4-1; the D gene is possibly TRBD2 (6 bases). The CDR3 runs to 15 residues. Germline loops: CDR1 MGHRA, CDR2 YSYEKL. V was shortened by 3 bases and J by 7 bases, with 18 bases between the two germline ends.

The chain recombines TRBV5-1 with TRBJ2-7; D call uncertain. The CDR3 is 14 amino acids. V shed 0 bases and J shed 3 bases, with 10 bases lying between them. Germline CDR1 and CDR2: SGHRS and YFSETQ. CDR3 residues: CASSLATFGYEQYF. The CDR3, as DNA: TGCGCCAGCAGCTTGGCGACTTTCGGCTACGAGCAGTACTTC.

The rearrangement uses TRBV7-9 and TRBJ1-6, with D hard to call. The CDR3 spans 15 residues. V dropped 1 base and J dropped 13 bases, with 17 bases sitting between them. CDR1 and CDR2 (germline): SEHNR, FQNEAQ (reference sequence). DNA for the CDR3: TGTGCCAGCAGCTTAGGGGTGGGCCCCTCCTCCCCCCTCCACTTT. It encodes CASSLGVGPSSPLHF.

The gene calls are TRBV10-3 and TRBJ1-6; the match to TRBD1 covers 10 bases. Trimming took 10 bases from V and 9 from J; bases not matched to a gene: 9. CDR3 length: 14 amino acids. Germline CDR1 reads ENHRY; CDR2 reads SYGVKD. This CDR3 is CATRETGGASPLHF. The CDR3 nucleotides are TGTGCCACCCGGGAGACAGGGGGCGCTTCACCCCTCCACTTT.

The V and J genes are TRBV7-9 and TRBJ2-5; 8 bases fit TRBD1. Looked up from germline, CDR1 is SEHNR and CDR2 is FQNEAQ (reference sequence). There are 14 residues in the CDR3. V gave up 5 bases and J gave up 5 bases; unmatched junction bases: 7. CDR3 in amino acids: CASSVATGAETQYF. CDR3 nucleotide sequence: TGTGCCAGCAGCGTCGCGACAGGGGCGGAGACCCAGTACTTC.

This clone was counted between two and nine times. The chain recombines TRBV6-5 with TRBJ1-2, with 9 bases fitting TRBD1. Trimming at V came to 4 bases and at J to 4 bases, leaving 1 base not matched to a gene. The CDR3 runs 13 residues. Germline loops: CDR1 MNHEY, CDR2 SVGAGI. CDR3 coding DNA: TGTGCCAGCAGTTTGGACAGGGGCTATGGCTACACCTTC. It specifies CASSLDRGYGYTF.

The J gene is TRBJ1-1, the V gene TRBV7-8, with 10 bases lining up with TRBD1. This CDR3 has 15 residues. Unmatched junction bases numbered 13, after V lost 5 bases and J lost 10 bases. Germline V gene sequence: CDR1 SGHVS, CDR2 FQNEAQ. The DNA of the CDR3 is TGTGCCAGCAGCGCATCCGGGACAGGGGAAGGGGGAGCTTTCTTT. This codes for CASSASGTGEGGAFF.

The chain recombines TRBV9 with TRBJ1-1; TRBD1 is a possible D gene (6 bases). This CDR3 spans 12 amino acids. V shed 6 bases and J shed 2 bases, with 8 bases lying between them. In germline, CDR1 is SGDLS, CDR2 YYNGEE. The chain's CDR3 is CASKGGNTEAFF. The CDR3 DNA reads TGTGCCAGCAAAGGGGGAAACACTGAAGCTTTCTTT. Combining the CDR3 with reference TRBV9 and TRBJ1-1 gives the whole variable domain DSGVTQTPKHLITATGQRVTLRCSPRSGDLSVYWYQQSLDQGLQFLIQYYNGEERAKGNILERFSAQQFPDLHSELNLSSLELGDSALYFCASKGGNTEAFFGQGTRLTVV.

This clone was seen just once. The chain has TRBV27 and TRBJ2-5; D is possibly TRBD1 (6 bases). TRBJ2-7 explains the end of the DNA better; the J call may be wrong. The CDR3 is 16 residues long. From germline, CDR1 is MNHEY and CDR2 SMNVEV (reference sequence). DNA for the CDR3: TGTGCCAGCAGTTTCACGATCGAAGGGGGCTCCTACGAGCAGTACTTC. It is translated as CASSFTIEGGSYEQYF.

The chain carries TRBV6-1 and TRBJ2-7; 7 bases align to TRBD1. The CDR3 length is 12 residues. In germline, CDR1 is MNHNS, CDR2 SASEGT. V was pared by 5 bases and J by 3 bases, with 1 base of the junction left unmatched. The CDR3 sequence is CASSWDSYEQYF. CDR3 DNA: TGTGCCAGCAGTTGGGACAGCTACGAGCAGTACTTC.

The chain recombines TRBV18 with TRBJ2-7; 9 nucleotides align to TRBD1. Germline V lookup: CDR1 KGHSH, CDR2 LQKENI. Losses at the gene ends were 5 bases for V and 4 bases for J; bases not matched to a gene: 12. This CDR3 spans 16 amino acids. CDR3: CASSETGTGNWYEQYF. CDR3 sequence (DNA): TGTGCCAGCTCAGAAACCGGGACAGGGAATTGGTACGAGCAGTACTTC.

About this clone itself: This specimen includes other DNA sequences encoding the same CDR3. The chain recombines TRBV5-1 with TRBJ2-7; no definite D call. Germline CDR1 and CDR2: SGHRS and YFSETQ. The CDR3 loop spans 11 amino acids. V lost 1 base and J lost 6, with 5 bases in between. The CDR3 bases are TGCGCCAGCAGCTTGAGCGCCGAGCAGTACTTC. Protein sequence: CASSLSAEQYF.

The rearrangement uses TRBV27 and TRBJ2-7; 12 bases line up with TRBD2. CDR3 size: 14 residues. Germline V gives CDR1 MNHEY, CDR2 SMNVEV (reference sequence). With 4 bases clipped from V and 4 bases from J, the junction kept 2 bases outside the gene matches. The CDR3 protein is CASSSGLAGYEQYF. CDR3 coding DNA: TGTGCCAGCAGTTCGGGACTAGCGGGTTACGAGCAGTACTTC.

V is TRBV28 and J is TRBJ1-4, with D possibly being TRBD1 (5 bases). The germline V gene has CDR1 MDHEN and CDR2 SYDVKM. The ends were cut back, 6 bases at V and 4 bases at J, with 12 bases in the middle. This CDR3 comprises 14 residues. CDR3 region: CASRGLSINEKLFF. The CDR3 nucleotides read TGTGCCAGCAGGGGACTCTCAATTAATGAAAAACTGTTTTTT.

V and J are TRBV7-8 and TRBJ2-3, with 9 bases identical to TRBD1. The length of the CDR3 is 17 residues. The trim removed 7 bases at V and 3 bases at J, leaving 14 bases unmatched. Germline-derived CDR1 and CDR2 are SGHVS and FQNEAQ. CDR3: CASTRGRGTGRTDTQYF. The CDR3 region has the DNA TGTGCCAGCACCCGGGGAAGGGGGACAGGGAGGACAGATACGCAGTATTTT.

The rearrangement joins TRBV10-3 to TRBJ1-1, with TRBD1 identical over 8 bases. Germline V gene lookup returns CDR1 ENHRY and CDR2 SYGVKD. The CDR3 covers 12 residues. J was trimmed by 0 bases and V by 11 bases; bases with no gene match: 2. The CDR3 bases are TGTGCCTCACAGGGGGTGAACACTGAAGCTTTCTTT. Its protein product is CASQGVNTEAFF.

The V gene is TRBV5-1, the J gene TRBJ1-5; the D gene is possibly TRBD1 (5 bases). Germline V gene lookup returns CDR1 SGHRS and CDR2 YFSETQ. Trimming removed 9 bases from V and 5 bases from J, with 18 bases in between. This CDR3 region has 14 residues. The CDR3 sequence: CATQRPGLYQPQHF. CDR3 nucleotide sequence: TGCGCCACCCAACGCCCGGGACTTTATCAGCCCCAGCATTTT. The complete variable domain, with remaining parts taken from reference TRBV5-1 and TRBJ1-5, reads KAGVTQTPRYLIKTRGQQVTLSCSPISGHRSVSWYQQTPGQGLQFLFEYFSETQRNKGNFPGRFSGRQFSNSRSEMNVSTLELGDSALYLCATQRPGLYQPQHFGDGTRLSIL.

V and J are TRBV5-5 and TRBJ1-5, with D perhaps matching TRBD1 (6 bases). Trimming cost V 4 bases and J 0 bases, with 11 bases left between them. The length of the CDR3 is 15 residues. Germline V gene sequence: CDR1 SGHKS, CDR2 YYEKEE (reference sequence). The CDR3 DNA follows: TGTGCCAGCAGCCGGGACATTAATAGCAATCAGCCCCAGCATTTT. This gives the protein CASSRDINSNQPQHF. Complete variable domain (other parts from reference TRBV5-5 and TRBJ1-5): DAGVTQSPTHLIKTRGQQVTLRCSPISGHKSVSWYQQVLGQGPQFIFQYYEKEERGRGNFPDRFSARQFPNYSSELNVNALLLGDSALYLCASSRDINSNQPQHFGDGTRLSIL.

The chain has TRBV6-4 and TRBJ2-7; TRBD1 aligns across 11 bases. Germline V gene sequence: CDR1 MRHNA, CDR2 SNTAGT. The length of the CDR3 is 15 residues. V lost 0 bases and J lost 6; bases outside the gene matches: 4. CDR3: CASSDSGQGGLEQYF. DNA of the CDR3: TGTGCCAGCAGTGACTCGGGACAGGGGGGCCTCGAGCAGTACTTC.

This clone was picked up one time. The gene calls are TRBV4-1 and TRBJ1-1; no definite D call. The CDR3 is 13 residues long. V gave up 0 bases and J gave up 5 bases, with 7 bases separating them. CDR1 and CDR2 from the germline V gene are MGHRA and YSYEKL. The CDR3: CASSQDGLTEAFF. DNA for the CDR3: TGCGCCAGCAGCCAAGATGGCCTTACTGAAGCTTTCTTT.

This clone was detected only a few times. The J gene is TRBJ2-7, the V gene TRBV10-3; 8 bases are shared with TRBD1. The CDR3 has 17 residues. In germline, CDR1 is ENHRY, CDR2 SYGVKD. Trimming removed 2 bases from V and 2 bases from J; junction bases left unmatched: 11. The CDR3 sequence is CAISEPGQGQGTYEQYF. CDR3 DNA sequence: TGTGCCATCAGTGAGCCCGGACAGGGTCAAGGGACCTACGAGCAGTACTTC.